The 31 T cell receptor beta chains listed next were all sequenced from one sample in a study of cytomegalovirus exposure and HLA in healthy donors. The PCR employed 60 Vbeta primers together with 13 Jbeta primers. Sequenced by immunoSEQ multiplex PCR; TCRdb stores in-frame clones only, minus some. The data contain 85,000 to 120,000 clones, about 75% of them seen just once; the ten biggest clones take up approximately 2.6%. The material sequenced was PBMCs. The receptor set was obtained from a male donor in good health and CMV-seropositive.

CDR3 protein: CASTPTGELTDTQYF. The CDR3 bases are TGTGCCAGCACCCCAACAGGGGAGCTCACAGATACGCAGTATTTT. V and J are TRBV28 and TRBJ2-3, with 7 bases that match TRBD1. CDR1 and CDR2 from the germline V gene are MDHEN and SYDVKM. J gave up 2 bases and V 7 bases, and 9 bases lay outside the gene matches. The CDR3 is 15 amino acids.

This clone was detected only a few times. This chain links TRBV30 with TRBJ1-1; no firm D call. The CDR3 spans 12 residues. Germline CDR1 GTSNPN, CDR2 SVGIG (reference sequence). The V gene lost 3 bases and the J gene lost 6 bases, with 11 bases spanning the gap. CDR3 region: CAWSPRRSEAFF. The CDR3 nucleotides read TGTGCCTGGAGCCCCAGGAGGTCTGAAGCTTTCTTT.

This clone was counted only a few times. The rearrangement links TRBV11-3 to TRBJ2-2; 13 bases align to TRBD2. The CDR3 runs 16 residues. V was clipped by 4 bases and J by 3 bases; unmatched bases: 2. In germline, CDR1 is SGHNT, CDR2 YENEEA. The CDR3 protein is CASSSGLAGHTGELFF. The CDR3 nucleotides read TGTGCCAGCAGCTCGGGACTAGCGGGACACACCGGGGAGCTGTTTTTT. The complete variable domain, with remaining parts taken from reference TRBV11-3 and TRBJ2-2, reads EAGVVQSPRYKIIEKKQPVAFWCNPISGHNTLYWYLQNLGQGPELLIRYENEEAVDDSQLPKDRFSAERLKGVDSTLKIQPAELGDSAVYLCASSSGLAGHTGELFFGEGSRLTVL.

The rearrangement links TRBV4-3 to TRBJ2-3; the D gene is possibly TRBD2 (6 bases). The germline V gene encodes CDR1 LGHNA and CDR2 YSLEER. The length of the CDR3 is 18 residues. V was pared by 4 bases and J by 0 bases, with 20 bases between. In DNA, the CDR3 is TGCGCCAGCAGCCCCTCGCCTCGGAGGACTACTAGCACAGATACGCAGTATTTT. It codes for CASSPSPRRTTSTDTQYF.

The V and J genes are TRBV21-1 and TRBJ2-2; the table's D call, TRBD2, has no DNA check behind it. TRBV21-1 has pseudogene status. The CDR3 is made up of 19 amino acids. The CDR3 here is CASNGLAGSEETDTGELFF. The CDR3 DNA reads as TGTGCCAGCAACGGACTAGCGGGGTCCGAAGAAACTGATACCGGGGAGCTGTTTTTT.

CDR3: CAWSVAGTSGRARQYF. The CDR3 nucleotides read TGTGCCTGGAGTGTAGCTGGGACTAGCGGGAGGGCCCGGCAGTACTTC. The chain uses TRBV30 and TRBJ2-7; 16 bases map to TRBD2. CDR1 is GTSNPN, CDR2 SVGIG, per germline (reference sequence). The junction had 8 bases not matched to a gene; V was cut back by 0 bases and J by 9 bases. CDR3 length: 16 residues.

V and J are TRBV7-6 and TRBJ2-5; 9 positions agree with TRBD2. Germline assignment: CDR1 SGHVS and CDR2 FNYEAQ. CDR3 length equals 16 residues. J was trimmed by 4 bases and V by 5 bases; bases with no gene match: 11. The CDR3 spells CASSDGTSPMGETQYF. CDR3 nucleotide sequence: TGTGCCAGCAGCGACGGGACTAGCCCGATGGGAGAGACCCAGTACTTC.

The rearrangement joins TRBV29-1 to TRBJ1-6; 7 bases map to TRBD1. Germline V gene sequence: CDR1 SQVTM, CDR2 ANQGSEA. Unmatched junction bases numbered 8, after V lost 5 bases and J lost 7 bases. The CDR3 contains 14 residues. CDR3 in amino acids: CSVLDPQGNSPLHF. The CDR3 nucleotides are TGCAGCGTTCTCGACCCACAGGGGAATTCACCCCTCCACTTT.

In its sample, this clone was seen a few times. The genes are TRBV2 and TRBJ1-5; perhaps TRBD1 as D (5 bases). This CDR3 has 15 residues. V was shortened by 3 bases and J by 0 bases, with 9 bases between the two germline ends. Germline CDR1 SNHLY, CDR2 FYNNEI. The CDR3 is CASSEGGYSNQPQHF. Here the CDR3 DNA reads TGTGCCAGCAGTGAGGGGGGGTATAGCAATCAGCCCCAGCATTTT.

The CDR3 sequence is CASSPRTGEETQYF. CDR3 bases: TGTGCCAGCAGCCCAAGGACAGGAGAAGAGACCCAGTACTTC. The chain is built from TRBV7-6 and TRBJ2-5, with TRBD1 matching 7 bases. J gave up 3 bases and V 5 bases, and 6 bases lay outside the gene matches. The CDR3 totals 14 residues. Germline CDR1 is SGHVS and CDR2 is FNYEAQ.

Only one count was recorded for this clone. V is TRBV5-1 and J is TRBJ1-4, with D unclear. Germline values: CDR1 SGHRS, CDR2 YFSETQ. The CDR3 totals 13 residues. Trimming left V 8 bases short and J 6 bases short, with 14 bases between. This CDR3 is CASTAGSDEKLFF. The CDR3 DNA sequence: TGCGCCAGTACGGCGGGGTCGGATGAAAAACTGTTTTTT.

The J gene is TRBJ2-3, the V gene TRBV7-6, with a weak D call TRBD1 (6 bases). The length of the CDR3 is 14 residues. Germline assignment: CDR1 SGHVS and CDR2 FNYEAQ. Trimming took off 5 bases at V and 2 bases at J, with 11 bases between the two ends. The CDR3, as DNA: TGTGCCAGCAGCCGAGGACAGAACACAGATACGCAGTATTTT. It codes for CASSRGQNTDTQYF.

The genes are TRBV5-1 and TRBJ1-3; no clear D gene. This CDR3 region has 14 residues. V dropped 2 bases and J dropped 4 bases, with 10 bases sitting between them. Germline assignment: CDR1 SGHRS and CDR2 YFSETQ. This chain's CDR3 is CASSFASIGNTIYF. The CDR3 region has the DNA TGCGCCAGCAGCTTCGCTTCTATCGGAAACACCATATATTTT.

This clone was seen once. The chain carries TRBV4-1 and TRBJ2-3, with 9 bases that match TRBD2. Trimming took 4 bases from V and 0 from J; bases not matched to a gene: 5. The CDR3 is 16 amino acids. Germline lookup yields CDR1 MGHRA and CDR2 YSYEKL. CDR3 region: CASSRRGGPSTDTQYF. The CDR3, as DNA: TGCGCCAGCAGCCGGCGGGGGGGCCCGAGCACAGATACGCAGTATTTT.

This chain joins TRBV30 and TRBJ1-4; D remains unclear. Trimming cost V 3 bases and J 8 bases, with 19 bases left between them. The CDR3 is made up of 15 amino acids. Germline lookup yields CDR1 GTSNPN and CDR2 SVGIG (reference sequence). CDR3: CAWSENRISQEKLFF. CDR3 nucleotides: TGTGCCTGGAGCGAAAACAGAATCTCGCAGGAAAAACTGTTTTTT.

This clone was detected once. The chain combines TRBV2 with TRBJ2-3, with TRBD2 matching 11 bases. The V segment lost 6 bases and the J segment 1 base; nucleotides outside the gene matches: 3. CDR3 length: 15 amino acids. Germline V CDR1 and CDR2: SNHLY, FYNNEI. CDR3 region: CASREGLAGTDTQYF. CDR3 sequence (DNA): TGTGCCAGCAGGGAGGGACTAGCGGGCACAGATACGCAGTATTTT. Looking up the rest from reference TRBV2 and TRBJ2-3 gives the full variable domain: EPEVTQTPSHQVTQMGQEVILRCVPISNHLYFYWYRQILGQKVEFLVSFYNNEISEKSEIFDDQFSVERPDGSNFTLKIRSTKLEDSAMYFCASREGLAGTDTQYFGPGTRLTVL.

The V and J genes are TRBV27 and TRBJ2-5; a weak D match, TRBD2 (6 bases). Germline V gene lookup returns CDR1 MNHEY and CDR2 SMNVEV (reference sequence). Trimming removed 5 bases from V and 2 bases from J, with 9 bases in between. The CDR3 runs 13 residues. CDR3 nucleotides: TGTGCCAGCAGTAATGGACTACAAGAGACCCAGTACTTC. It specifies CASSNGLQETQYF.

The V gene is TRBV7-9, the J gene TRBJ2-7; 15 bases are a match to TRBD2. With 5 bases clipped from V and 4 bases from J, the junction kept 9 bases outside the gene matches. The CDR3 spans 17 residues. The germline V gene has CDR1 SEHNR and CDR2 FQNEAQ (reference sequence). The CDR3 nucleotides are TGTGCCAGCAGCATTAGTGGGACTAGCGGGGGGTCTTACGAGCAGTACTTC. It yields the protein CASSISGTSGGSYEQYF.

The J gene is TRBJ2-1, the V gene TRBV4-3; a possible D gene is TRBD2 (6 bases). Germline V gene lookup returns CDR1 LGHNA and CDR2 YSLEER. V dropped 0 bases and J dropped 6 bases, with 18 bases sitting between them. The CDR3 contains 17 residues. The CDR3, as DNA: TGCGCCAGCAGCCAAGACCTTGTGGAGGGCCGATCCAATGAGCAGTTCTTC. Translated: CASSQDLVEGRSNEQFF.

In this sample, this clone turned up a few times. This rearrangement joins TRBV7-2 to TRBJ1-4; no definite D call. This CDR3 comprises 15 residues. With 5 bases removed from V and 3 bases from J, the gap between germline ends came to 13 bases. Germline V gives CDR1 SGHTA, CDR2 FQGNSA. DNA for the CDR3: TGTGCCAGCAGCCCGATCGTAGGAGCTAATGAAAAACTGTTTTTT. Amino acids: CASSPIVGANEKLFF.

The CDR3 sequence: CASTWTGASYEQYF. The CDR3 nucleotides are TGTGCCAGCACCTGGACAGGGGCATCCTACGAGCAGTACTTC. The J gene is TRBJ2-7, the V gene TRBV6-1, with 9 nucleotides matching TRBD1. With V trimmed by 7 bases and J by 1 base, 5 bases remained unmatched. This CDR3 region has 14 residues. From germline, CDR1 is MNHNS and CDR2 SASEGT.

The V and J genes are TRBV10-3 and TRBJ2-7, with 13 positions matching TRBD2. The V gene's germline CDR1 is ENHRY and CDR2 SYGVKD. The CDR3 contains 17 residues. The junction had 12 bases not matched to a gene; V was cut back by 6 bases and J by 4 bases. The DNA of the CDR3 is TGTGCCATCAGCGACCTCCGGACTAGCGGGAGTCTATACGAGCAGTACTTC. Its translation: CAISDLRTSGSLYEQYF.

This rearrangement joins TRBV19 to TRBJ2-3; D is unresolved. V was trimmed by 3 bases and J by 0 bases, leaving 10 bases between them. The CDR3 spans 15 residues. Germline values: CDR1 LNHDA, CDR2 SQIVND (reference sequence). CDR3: CASSISRRSTDTQYF. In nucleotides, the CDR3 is TGTGCCAGTAGTATTTCCCGGCGGAGCACAGATACGCAGTATTTT.

Here the CDR3 DNA reads TGTGCCAGTATGGGGACAGGGGGACCCTACGAGCAGTACTTC. This sequence encodes CASMGTGGPYEQYF. The V and J genes are TRBV19 and TRBJ2-7; 11 positions match TRBD1. Germline lookup yields CDR1 LNHDA and CDR2 SQIVND (reference sequence). The CDR3 covers 14 residues. Germline trimming cut 7 bases from V and 2 bases from J; bases unmatched to any gene: 4.

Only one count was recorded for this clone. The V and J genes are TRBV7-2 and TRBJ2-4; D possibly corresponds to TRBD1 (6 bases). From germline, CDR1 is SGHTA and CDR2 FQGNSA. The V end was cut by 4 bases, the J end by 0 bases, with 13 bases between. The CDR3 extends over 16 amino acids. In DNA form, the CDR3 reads TGTGCCAGCAGCTCAAGGGGGAACTTAGCCAAAAACATTCAGTACTTC. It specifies CASSSRGNLAKNIQYF.

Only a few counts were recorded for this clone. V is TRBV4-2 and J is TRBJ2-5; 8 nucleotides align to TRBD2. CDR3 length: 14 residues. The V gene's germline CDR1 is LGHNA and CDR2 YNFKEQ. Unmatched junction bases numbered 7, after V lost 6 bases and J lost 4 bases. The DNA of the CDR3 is TGTGCCAGCAGTTCCGGGAGGGATGGAGAGACCCAGTACTTC. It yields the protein CASSSGRDGETQYF.

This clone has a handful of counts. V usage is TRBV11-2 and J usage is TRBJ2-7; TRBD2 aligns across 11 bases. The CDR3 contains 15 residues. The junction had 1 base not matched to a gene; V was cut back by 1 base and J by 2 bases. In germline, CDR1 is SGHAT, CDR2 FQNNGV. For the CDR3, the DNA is TGTGCCAGCAGCTTAGTAGCGGGAGGGCCCTACGAGCAGTACTTC. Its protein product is CASSLVAGGPYEQYF.

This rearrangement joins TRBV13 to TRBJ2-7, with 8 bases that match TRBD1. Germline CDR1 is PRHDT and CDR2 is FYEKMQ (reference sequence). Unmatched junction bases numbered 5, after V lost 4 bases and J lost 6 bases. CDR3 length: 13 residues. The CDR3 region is CASSSPGGSEQYF. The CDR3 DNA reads TGTGCCAGCAGCTCCCCAGGGGGCTCCGAGCAGTACTTC.

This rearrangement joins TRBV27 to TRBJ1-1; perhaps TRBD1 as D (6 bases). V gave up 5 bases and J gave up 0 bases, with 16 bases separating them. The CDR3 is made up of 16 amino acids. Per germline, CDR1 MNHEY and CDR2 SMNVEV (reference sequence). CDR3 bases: TGTGCCAGCAGTCCTTTTTTCAGGACAGTGAACACTGAAGCTTTCTTT. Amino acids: CASSPFFRTVNTEAFF.

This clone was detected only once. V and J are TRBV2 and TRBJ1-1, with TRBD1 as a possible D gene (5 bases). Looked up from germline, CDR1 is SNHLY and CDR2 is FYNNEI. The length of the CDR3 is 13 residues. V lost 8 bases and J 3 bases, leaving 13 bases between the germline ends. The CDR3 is CASSNTGHTEAFF. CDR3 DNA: TGTGCCAGCTCGAACACAGGCCACACTGAAGCTTTCTTT.

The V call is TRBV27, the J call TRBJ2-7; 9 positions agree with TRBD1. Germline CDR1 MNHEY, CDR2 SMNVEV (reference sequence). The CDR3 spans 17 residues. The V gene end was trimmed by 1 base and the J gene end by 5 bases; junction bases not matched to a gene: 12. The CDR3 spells CASSLFGTGFSSHEQYF. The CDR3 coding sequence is TGTGCCAGCAGTTTATTTGGGACAGGGTTTTCGAGTCACGAGCAGTACTTC.